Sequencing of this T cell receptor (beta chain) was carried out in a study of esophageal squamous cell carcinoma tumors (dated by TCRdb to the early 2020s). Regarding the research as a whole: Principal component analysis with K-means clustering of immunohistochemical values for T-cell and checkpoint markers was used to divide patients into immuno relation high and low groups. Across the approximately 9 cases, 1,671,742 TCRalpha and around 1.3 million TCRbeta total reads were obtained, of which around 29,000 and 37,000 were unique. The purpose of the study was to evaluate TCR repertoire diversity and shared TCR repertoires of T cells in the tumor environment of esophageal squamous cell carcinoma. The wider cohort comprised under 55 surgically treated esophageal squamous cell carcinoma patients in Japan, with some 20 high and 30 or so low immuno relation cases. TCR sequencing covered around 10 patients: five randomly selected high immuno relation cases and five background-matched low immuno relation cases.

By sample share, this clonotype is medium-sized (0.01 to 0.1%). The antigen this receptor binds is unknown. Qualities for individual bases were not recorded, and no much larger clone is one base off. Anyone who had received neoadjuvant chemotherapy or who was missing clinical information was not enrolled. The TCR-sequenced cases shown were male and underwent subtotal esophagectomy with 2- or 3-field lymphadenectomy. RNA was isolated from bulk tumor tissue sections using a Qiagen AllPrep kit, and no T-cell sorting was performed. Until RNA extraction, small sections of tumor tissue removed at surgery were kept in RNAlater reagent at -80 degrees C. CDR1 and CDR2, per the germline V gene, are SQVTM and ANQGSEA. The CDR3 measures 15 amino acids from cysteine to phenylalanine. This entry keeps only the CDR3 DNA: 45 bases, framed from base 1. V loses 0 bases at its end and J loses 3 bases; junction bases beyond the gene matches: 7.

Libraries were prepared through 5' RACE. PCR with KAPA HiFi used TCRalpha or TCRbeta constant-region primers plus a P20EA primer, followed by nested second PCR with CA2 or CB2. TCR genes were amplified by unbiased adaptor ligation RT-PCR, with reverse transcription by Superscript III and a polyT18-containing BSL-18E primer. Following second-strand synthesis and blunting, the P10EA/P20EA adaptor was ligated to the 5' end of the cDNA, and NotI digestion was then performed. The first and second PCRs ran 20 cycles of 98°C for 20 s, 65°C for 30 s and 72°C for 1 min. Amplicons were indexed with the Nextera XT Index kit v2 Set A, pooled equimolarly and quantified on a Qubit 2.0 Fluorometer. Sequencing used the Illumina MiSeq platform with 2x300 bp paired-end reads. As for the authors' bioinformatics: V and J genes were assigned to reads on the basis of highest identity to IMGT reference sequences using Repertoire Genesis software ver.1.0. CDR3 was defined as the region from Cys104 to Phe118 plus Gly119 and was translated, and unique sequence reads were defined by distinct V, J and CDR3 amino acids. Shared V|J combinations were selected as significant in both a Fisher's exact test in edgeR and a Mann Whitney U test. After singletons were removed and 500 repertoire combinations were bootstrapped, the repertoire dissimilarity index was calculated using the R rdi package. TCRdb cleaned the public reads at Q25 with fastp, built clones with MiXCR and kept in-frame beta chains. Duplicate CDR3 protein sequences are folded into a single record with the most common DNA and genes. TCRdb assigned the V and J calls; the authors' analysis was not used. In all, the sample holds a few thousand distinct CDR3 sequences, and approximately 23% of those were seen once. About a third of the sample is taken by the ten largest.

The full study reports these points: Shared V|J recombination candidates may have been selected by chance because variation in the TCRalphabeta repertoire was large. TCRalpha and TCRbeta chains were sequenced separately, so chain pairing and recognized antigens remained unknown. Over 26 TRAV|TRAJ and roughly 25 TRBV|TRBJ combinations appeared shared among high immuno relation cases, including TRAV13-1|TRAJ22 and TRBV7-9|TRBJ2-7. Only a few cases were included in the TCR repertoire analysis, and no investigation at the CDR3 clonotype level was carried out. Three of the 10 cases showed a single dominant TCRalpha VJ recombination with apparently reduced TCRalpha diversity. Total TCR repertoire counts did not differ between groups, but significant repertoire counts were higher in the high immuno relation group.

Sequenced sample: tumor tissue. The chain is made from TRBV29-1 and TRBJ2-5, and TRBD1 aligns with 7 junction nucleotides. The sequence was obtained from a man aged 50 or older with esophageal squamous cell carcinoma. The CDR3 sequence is CSVEDRDSTKETQYF. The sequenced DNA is TGCAGCGTTGAAGATCGGGACAGCACAAAAGAGACCCAGTACTTC.